This T cell receptor beta chain emerged from a study of CD8 T cells in Susac syndrome. This clonotype was counted a few times. The CDR3 loop spans 15 amino acids. The trim removed 6 bases at V and 6 bases at J, leaving 11 bases unmatched. CDR1 is MRHNA and CDR2 is SNTAGT in the germline V gene. Multiple sclerosis controls were treatment-naive patients with stable or active relapsing-remitting disease. Reverse transcription used about 0.45 to 1 ug RNA and random hexamers. MiXCR was run by TCRdb on the immunoSEQ multiplex PCR reads, yielding one entry per CDR3 protein. This table holds hundreds of thousands of distinct CDR3 sequences, 89% found once.

Sequencing input: CD8+ T cells from PBMCs. The sequence was obtained from a human donor with multiple sclerosis. The rearrangement joins TRBV6-4 to TRBJ2-3; 8 nucleotides agree with TRBD1. The CDR3 sequence is CASSQTGTGGDTQYF. CDR3 bases: TGTGCCAGCAGCCAAACCGGGACAGGAGGCGATACGCAGTATTTT.